The clone carrying this T cell receptor (beta chain) was counted many times. The TCR beta CDR3 regions underwent amplification using RNA transcripts as the source. Carried out on the TCR CDR3, a first-round RT-PCR used the HTBI primer set. From the multiplex PCR reads, TCRdb called clonotypes with MiXCR, one entry per CDR3 protein. The sample has 300,000 to 400,000 distinct CDR3 sequences, about 18% seen once; the top ten hold over 35%. This sample stems from a study of T cells in Graves' hyperthyroidism and ophthalmopathy. Study background: Peripheral blood was collected at initial diagnosis, before any treatment.

The CDR3 has 15 residues. Per the germline V gene, CDR1 is MGHRA and CDR2 is YSYEKL. The junction had 6 bases not matched to a gene; V was cut back by 3 bases and J by 6 bases. This receptor was obtained from a man younger than 30 with Graves' ophthalmopathy. The sample comprised blood. The J gene is TRBJ1-5, the V gene TRBV4-1; 9 bases are a match to TRBD1. In nucleotides, the CDR3 is TGCGCCAGCAGCCAGGGCCGACAGGGGGGTCAGCCCCAGCATTTT. Translated, it gives CASSQGRQGGQPQHF.